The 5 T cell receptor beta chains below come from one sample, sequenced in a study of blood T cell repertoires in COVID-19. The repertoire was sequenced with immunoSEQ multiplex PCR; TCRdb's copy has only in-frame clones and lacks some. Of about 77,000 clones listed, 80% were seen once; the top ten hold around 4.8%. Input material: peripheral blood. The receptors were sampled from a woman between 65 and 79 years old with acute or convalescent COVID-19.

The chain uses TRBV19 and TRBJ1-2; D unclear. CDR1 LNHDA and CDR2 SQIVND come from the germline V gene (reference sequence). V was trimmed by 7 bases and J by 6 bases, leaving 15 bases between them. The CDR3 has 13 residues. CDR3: CASTNRGPDGYTF. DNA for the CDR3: TGTGCCAGTACGAACAGAGGGCCCGATGGCTACACCTTC. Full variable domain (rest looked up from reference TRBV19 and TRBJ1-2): DGGITQSPKYLFRKEGQNVTLSCEQNLNHDAMYWYRQDPGQGLRLIYYSQIVNDFQKGDIAEGYSVSREKKESFPLTVTSAQKNPTAFYLCASTNRGPDGYTFGSGTRLTVV.

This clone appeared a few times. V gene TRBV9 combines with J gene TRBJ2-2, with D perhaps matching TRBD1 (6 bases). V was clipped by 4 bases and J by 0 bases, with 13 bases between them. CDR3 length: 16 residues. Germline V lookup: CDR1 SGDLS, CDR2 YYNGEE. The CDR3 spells CASSPWTDANTGELFF. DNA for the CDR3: TGTGCCAGCAGCCCTTGGACAGACGCGAACACCGGGGAGCTGTTTTTT.

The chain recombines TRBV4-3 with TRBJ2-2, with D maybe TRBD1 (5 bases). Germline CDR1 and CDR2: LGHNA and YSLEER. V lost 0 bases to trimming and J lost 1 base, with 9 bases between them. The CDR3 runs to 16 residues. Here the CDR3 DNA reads TGCGCCAGCAGCCAAGATCCAGGGATGAACACCGGGGAGCTGTTTTTT. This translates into CASSQDPGMNTGELFF.

The chain's CDR3 is CASSVESGGYDNEQFF. The DNA of the CDR3 is TGTGCCAGCAGCGTAGAGAGCGGGGGGTACGACAATGAGCAGTTCTTC. The genes are TRBV9 and TRBJ2-1; TRBD2 agrees at 9 bases. The length of the CDR3 is 16 residues. V was clipped by 0 bases and J by 5 bases; unmatched bases: 6. The germline gives CDR1 SGDLS, CDR2 YYNGEE.

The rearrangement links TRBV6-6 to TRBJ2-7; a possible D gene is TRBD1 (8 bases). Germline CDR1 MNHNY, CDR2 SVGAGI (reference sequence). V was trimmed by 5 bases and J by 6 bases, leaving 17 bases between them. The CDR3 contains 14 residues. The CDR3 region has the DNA TGTGCCAGCAGTCTCTCGACAGGGGAGGGCGAGCAGTACTTC. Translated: CASSLSTGEGEQYF.